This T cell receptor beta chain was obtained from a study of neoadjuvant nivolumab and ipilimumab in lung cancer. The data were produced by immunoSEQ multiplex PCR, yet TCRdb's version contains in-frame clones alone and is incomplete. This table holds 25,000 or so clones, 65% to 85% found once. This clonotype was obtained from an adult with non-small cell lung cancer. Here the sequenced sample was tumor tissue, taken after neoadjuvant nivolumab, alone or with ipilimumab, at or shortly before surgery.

CDR3 residues: CASSFFYRTTYEQYF. As DNA, the CDR3 is TGTGCCAGCAGCTTTTTTTACAGGACGACCTACGAGCAGTACTTC. The rearrangement uses TRBV5-6 and TRBJ2-7, with D perhaps TRBD1 (5 bases). V was clipped by 2 bases and J by 2 bases, with 14 bases between them. This CDR3 has 15 residues. Germline assignment: CDR1 SGHDT and CDR2 YYEEEE. The whole variable domain, filled in from reference TRBV5-6 and TRBJ2-7, reads DAGVTQSPTHLIKTRGQQVTLRCSPKSGHDTVSWYQQALGQGPQFIFQYYEEEERQRGNFPDRFSGHQFPNYSSELNVNALLLGDSALYLCASSFFYRTTYEQYFGPGTRLTVT.